These T cell receptor beta chains were read from a single sample in a study of T cell repertoires in cytomegalovirus infection. The antigens these receptors bind are not known. TCRdb itself ran the reads through MiXCR, one entry per CDR3 protein. The sample contains 45,000 to 55,000 distinct CDR3 sequences, 20% to 25% of which appear only once. The sequences come from CD8+ T cells from cultured PBMCs, collected from culture after CMV antigen stimulation. These receptors came from a human donor in good health (CMV status not recorded). Some clones in this sample may be carry-over from other donors' samples. Each CDR3 is given without its conserved first and last residue. The D gene is left open where the match is weak.

v_gene: TRBV7-8
d_gene: TRBD1
CDR3aa: ASSLASRQGGEKLF

v_gene: TRBV27
d_gene: TRBD1
CDR3aa: ASSLSRWTGANTEAF

v_gene: TRBV6-1
d_gene: -
CDR3aa: ASSSPDREAF

v_gene: TRBV27
d_gene: -
CDR3aa: ASSLGGKGIGEQY

v_gene: TRBV12-3/TRBV12-4
d_gene: TRBD1
CDR3aa: ASGREPTGGTDGELF

v_gene: TRBV7-6
d_gene: -
CDR3aa: ASSLAFDEKLF

v_gene: TRBV9
d_gene: TRBD2
CDR3aa: ASSVGGGKTDTQY

v_gene: TRBV2
d_gene: TRBD1
CDR3aa: ASRRQGPAYEQY

v_gene: TRBV7-9
d_gene: -
CDR3aa: ASTALGAYNEQF

v_gene: TRBV25-1
d_gene: -
CDR3aa: ASSDRIEPTWPGYT

v_gene: TRBV5-1
d_gene: TRBD1
CDR3aa: ASSTDRTYEQY

v_gene: TRBV7-8
d_gene: -
CDR3aa: ASSFGTSTGELF

v_gene: TRBV7-8
d_gene: -
CDR3aa: ASSLEEGEYNEQF

v_gene: TRBV7-2
d_gene: TRBD2
CDR3aa: ASSLSPSAGGPYNEQF

v_gene: TRBV7-8
d_gene: -
CDR3aa: ASSLWENTEAF

v_gene: TRBV29-1
d_gene: -
CDR3aa: SGSLEVMNTEAF

v_gene: TRBV7-9
d_gene: -
CDR3aa: ATKARPGEGNEQF

v_gene: TRBV7-6
d_gene: TRBD1
CDR3aa: ASTSRGTGWNSPLH

v_gene: TRBV7-9
d_gene: -
CDR3aa: ASSPEMGLATEAF

v_gene: TRBV7-9
d_gene: -
CDR3aa: ASSPPLQGDRNIQY

v_gene: TRBV7-8
d_gene: TRBD2
CDR3aa: ASSLIGSGSRTDTQY

v_gene: TRBV7-9
d_gene: -
CDR3aa: ASSLAARGQETQY

v_gene: TRBV12-3/TRBV12-4
d_gene: -
CDR3aa: ASSLGPGDEQF

v_gene: TRBV25-1
d_gene: -
CDR3aa: ASATAGRFGMETQY

v_gene: TRBV4-1
d_gene: TRBD2
CDR3aa: ASSQDRASGSHNEQF

v_gene: TRBV7-9
d_gene: TRBD1
CDR3aa: ASSYPGQGKNTDTQY

v_gene: TRBV6-5
d_gene: -
CDR3aa: ASSYSTAGTGELF

v_gene: TRBV10-3
d_gene: -
CDR3aa: AISEDKGANQPQH

v_gene: TRBV4-1
d_gene: TRBD1
CDR3aa: ASSHETGSWNEQF

v_gene: TRBV12-3/TRBV12-4
d_gene: -
CDR3aa: ATGVGEKLF

v_gene: TRBV11-2
d_gene: -
CDR3aa: ASSFRRGPSTDTQY

v_gene: TRBV28
d_gene: -
CDR3aa: ASSLEPGGEQF

v_gene: TRBV6-2/TRBV6-3
d_gene: -
CDR3aa: ASSYSPGDGYT

v_gene: TRBV19
d_gene: -
CDR3aa: ASSIKLGTAYSNQPQH

v_gene: TRBV2
d_gene: -
CDR3aa: ACSEALPRGQETQY

v_gene: TRBV12-3/TRBV12-4
d_gene: -
CDR3aa: ASSSDQTQY

v_gene: TRBV11-2
d_gene: -
CDR3aa: ASSLTPLGAGRPDTQY

v_gene: TRBV12-3/TRBV12-4
d_gene: -
CDR3aa: ASSSIVHKGTGELF

v_gene: TRBV7-8
d_gene: TRBD2
CDR3aa: ASSLPPGLYNEQF

v_gene: TRBV7-2
d_gene: -
CDR3aa: ASSLDPANTEAF

v_gene: TRBV4-3
d_gene: -
CDR3aa: ASSQAARSGGYT

v_gene: TRBV6-1
d_gene: -
CDR3aa: ATGGNQPQH

v_gene: TRBV10-3
d_gene: -
CDR3aa: AISRRGETYNEQY

v_gene: TRBV6-6
d_gene: -
CDR3aa: ASSQTGANNEQF

v_gene: TRBV6-5
d_gene: -
CDR3aa: ASSYLGINTGELF

v_gene: TRBV7-3
d_gene: -
CDR3aa: ASSLRGRQKNTEAF